Shown below are 22 T cell receptor beta chains from a single sample sequenced in a study of blood T cell repertoires in COVID-19. Generated by immunoSEQ multiplex PCR, the TCRdb table keeps only in-frame clones and is missing some. The data hold nearly 400,000 clones, with roughly 90% observed a single time. Sequenced: PBMCs or T cells enriched from blood (not recorded which). These receptors all come from a woman in her twenties or thirties who had recovered from COVID-19.

This clone was detected once. This chain links TRBV7-8 with TRBJ2-7; 10 nucleotides agree with TRBD2. The germline V gene has CDR1 SGHVS and CDR2 FQNEAQ. The V gene end was trimmed by 7 bases and the J gene end by 3 bases; junction bases not matched to a gene: 9. The CDR3 loop spans 15 amino acids. CDR3 DNA sequence: TGTGCCAGCACCTGGTCTAGCGGGAGCGGCTACGAGCAGTACTTC. This sequence encodes CASTWSSGSGYEQYF.

The DNA for the CDR3 is TGCGCCAGCACGGACAGGGCTGGAAACACCATATATTTT. This encodes CASTDRAGNTIYF. This chain connects TRBV5-1 to TRBJ1-3, with 8 bases identical to TRBD1. The CDR3 length is 13 residues. Germline trimming cut 6 bases from V and 2 bases from J; bases unmatched to any gene: 1. Germline CDR1 and CDR2: SGHRS and YFSETQ.

A few counts support this clone. One end of the junction varies from germline; a read error may be responsible. The gene calls are TRBV7-3 and TRBJ1-5; 7 bases are shared with TRBD1. The CDR3 is 19 amino acids. CDR1 is SGHTA and CDR2 is FQGTGA in the germline V gene. The CDR3 DNA follows: TGTGCCAGCAGCTTAACGTCCCTACCAGACAGGGCCAGCACTCAGCCCCAGCATTTT. This translates into CASSLTSLPDRASTQPQHF.

The V gene is TRBV29-1, the J gene TRBJ2-2; D not certain. The germline V gene encodes CDR1 SQVTM and CDR2 ANQGSEA. V was shortened by 4 bases and J by 0 bases, with 6 bases between the two germline ends. The CDR3 runs 13 residues. CDR3 region: CSVGQTNTGELFF. For the CDR3, the DNA is TGCAGCGTTGGTCAGACGAACACCGGGGAGCTGTTTTTT.

The chain has TRBV4-3 and TRBJ1-4; 11 nucleotides agree with TRBD1. CDR1 LGHNA and CDR2 YSLEER come from the germline V gene. Trimming took 1 base from V and 7 from J; bases not matched to a gene: 2. The length of the CDR3 is 15 residues. The CDR3 DNA reads TGCGCCAGCAGCCAAGGGACAGGGGGCAGTGAAAAACTGTTTTTT. This gives the protein CASSQGTGGSEKLFF.

This CDR3 is CAWRAGSGANVLTF. CDR3 nucleotides: TGTGCCTGGAGGGCAGGGTCCGGGGCCAACGTCCTGACTTTC. This chain connects TRBV30 to TRBJ2-6; the D gene is possibly TRBD1 (5 bases). CDR1 GTSNPN and CDR2 SVGIG come from the germline V gene (reference sequence). Trimming shortened V by 3 bases and J by 4 bases, and 10 bases separated the two germline ends. The length of the CDR3 is 14 residues.

This clone occurred once. This chain links TRBV3-1 (or the pseudogene TRBV3-2) with TRBJ1-1; TRBD1 is a possible D gene (5 bases). The CDR3 extends over 13 amino acids. With 5 bases removed from V and 4 bases from J, the gap between germline ends came to 11 bases. CDR1 is LGHDT and CDR2 is YNNKEL in the germline V gene (reference sequence). DNA for the CDR3: TGTGCCAGCAGCGTTAGGGGAGGCACTGAAGCTTTCTTT. Translation: CASSVRGGTEAFF.

The chain couples TRBV30 to TRBJ2-7; a possible D gene is TRBD1 (6 bases). The CDR3 length is 14 residues. Germline assignment: CDR1 GTSNPN and CDR2 SVGIG (reference sequence). V gave up 4 bases and J gave up 2 bases, with 15 bases separating them. The CDR3 loop reads CAWKITGLTYEQYF. CDR3 nucleotide sequence: TGTGCCTGGAAAATAACAGGGTTAACCTACGAGCAGTACTTC.

This clone was recorded only once. The chain links TRBV28 to TRBJ2-1, with TRBD1 matching over 7 bases. Unmatched junction bases numbered 5, after V lost 4 bases and J lost 2 bases. The germline CDR1 and CDR2 sequences are MDHEN and SYDVKM. This CDR3 comprises 15 residues. The CDR3 protein is CASSSQQGAYNEQFF. For the CDR3, the DNA is TGTGCCAGCAGTTCCCAGCAGGGGGCCTACAATGAGCAGTTCTTC.

The chain links TRBV3-1 (or the pseudogene TRBV3-2) to TRBJ2-1; maybe TRBD1 (5 bases). Germline assignment: CDR1 LGHDT and CDR2 YNNKEL (reference sequence). Trimming left V 4 bases short and J 6 bases short, with 13 bases between. This CDR3 is 14 amino acids long. The CDR3 protein is CASSPGLGINEQFF. The CDR3 region has the DNA TGTGCCAGCAGCCCAGGGCTAGGAATCAATGAGCAGTTCTTC.

Notes on this clone: Other DNA sequences in the sample encode the same CDR3. The V call is TRBV7-9, the J call TRBJ1-5; 7 bases fit TRBD1. There are 14 residues in the CDR3. Per germline, CDR1 SEHNR and CDR2 FQNEAQ (reference sequence). V gave up 5 bases and J gave up 4 bases; unmatched junction bases: 5. The CDR3 reads CASSPTGSNQPQHF. The CDR3 DNA is TGTGCCAGCAGCCCGACAGGGTCAAATCAGCCCCAGCATTTT.

The chain has TRBV2 and TRBJ1-2, with D possibly being TRBD1 (6 bases). The length of the CDR3 is 18 residues. Trimming took off 1 base at V and 8 bases at J, with 26 bases between the two ends. Germline assignment: CDR1 SNHLY and CDR2 FYNNEI. CDR3 DNA sequence: TGTGCCAGCAGTGAAGGCCGATCCGGGACACAAACCCAAAGGGGCTACACCTTC. The encoded protein is CASSEGRSGTQTQRGYTF.

This clone was detected only once. This chain uses TRBV18 with TRBJ1-1, with TRBD1 identical over 8 bases. The CDR3 extends over 13 amino acids. Germline V gene sequence: CDR1 KGHSH, CDR2 LQKENI. V gave up 3 bases and J gave up 7 bases; unmatched junction bases: 4. The CDR3 bases are TGTGCCAGCTCACCGGACAGGGTTGGTGAAGCTTTCTTT. Protein sequence: CASSPDRVGEAFF.

The chain carries TRBV3-1 (or the pseudogene TRBV3-2) and TRBJ2-1; 7 positions match TRBD1. This CDR3 is 15 amino acids long. J lost 8 bases, V lost 3 bases, and 10 bases had no gene match. CDR1 is LGHDT and CDR2 is YNNKEL in the germline V gene (reference sequence). The CDR3 reads CASSQIGDSLDEQFF. CDR3 sequence (DNA): TGTGCCAGCAGCCAGATAGGGGACAGTTTGGATGAGCAGTTCTTC.

This clone appeared a single time. This chain joins TRBV4-2 and TRBJ1-1; TRBD1 aligns across 7 bases. Trimming cost V 0 bases and J 4 bases; bases outside gene matches: 5. The CDR3 is made up of 15 amino acids. In germline, CDR1 is LGHNA, CDR2 YNFKEQ. CDR3 coding DNA: TGTGCCAGCAGCCAAGATTATCAGGGGGTCACTGAAGCTTTCTTT. Its translation: CASSQDYQGVTEAFF.

This rearrangement joins TRBV4-1 to TRBJ1-1; 7 nucleotides align to TRBD1. Trimming removed 4 bases from V and 4 bases from J; junction bases left unmatched: 3. The CDR3 spans 13 residues. Germline V gene data show CDR1 as MGHRA and CDR2 as YSYEKL. This chain's CDR3 is CASSLGQATEAFF. The CDR3 bases are TGCGCCAGCAGCCTCGGACAGGCCACTGAAGCTTTCTTT.

The chain carries TRBV30 and TRBJ1-2; 9 bases map to TRBD1. CDR1 is GTSNPN and CDR2 is SVGIG in the germline V gene (reference sequence). V gave up 2 bases and J gave up 6 bases; unmatched junction bases: 4. CDR3 length: 13 amino acids. CDR3 nucleotides: TGTGCCTGGAGTTTTGACAGGGGGAATGGCTACACCTTC. The encoded protein is CAWSFDRGNGYTF.

The chain has TRBV7-2 and TRBJ2-1; 9 positions match TRBD2. J lost 7 bases, V lost 1 base, and 8 bases had no gene match. The CDR3 is 16 residues long. From germline, CDR1 is SGHTA and CDR2 FQGNSA. The CDR3 nucleotides are TGTGCCAGCAGCTTAGAAAGAGGTCTAGCGGGGAATGAGCAGTTCTTC. It encodes CASSLERGLAGNEQFF.

There are a few counts of this clone. This chain uses TRBV7-4 with TRBJ1-2, with D tentatively TRBD1 (6 bases). The ends were cut back, 5 bases at V and 2 bases at J, with 12 bases in the middle. CDR3 length: 14 amino acids. Germline V CDR1 and CDR2: SGHVT, SQSDAQ. For the CDR3, the DNA is TGTGCCAGCAGCAAAAGGACAGAAAACTATGGCTACACCTTC. Amino acid sequence: CASSKRTENYGYTF.

In DNA form, the CDR3 reads TGTGCCAGCAGTAAAGACAGGGGGCAACATTACAATGAGCAGTTCTTC. Translating it yields CASSKDRGQHYNEQFF. This chain connects TRBV27 to TRBJ2-1; 10 nucleotides line up with TRBD1. V lost 5 bases and J lost 4; bases outside the gene matches: 8. CDR1 MNHEY and CDR2 SMNVEV come from the germline V gene (reference sequence). The CDR3 is 16 residues long.

V and J are TRBV6-4 and TRBJ2-5, with unresolved D. CDR3 size: 13 residues. Germline-derived CDR1 and CDR2 are MRHNA and SNTAGT. Trimming left V 5 bases short and J 0 bases short, with 7 bases between. CDR3 sequence: CASSRHHQETQYF. The CDR3, as DNA: TGTGCCAGCAGTAGACACCACCAAGAGACCCAGTACTTC.

This clone has only a few counts. The chain combines TRBV4-1 with TRBJ1-2; D remains unclear. CDR3 size: 12 residues. CDR1 is MGHRA and CDR2 is YSYEKL in the germline V gene. Trimming pared 3 bases from V and 5 bases from J, leaving 7 bases between. CDR3 sequence reads: CASSQDYYGYTF. The CDR3 DNA sequence: TGCGCCAGCAGCCAGGACTATTATGGCTACACCTTC.